A selection of T cell receptor beta chains follows, all from one sample in a study of cytomegalovirus exposure and HLA in healthy donors. The assay was immunoSEQ multiplex PCR, and TCRdb's table has in-frame clones only and misses some. The table has some 150,000 clones, 64% seen once; the top ten hold 2% to 2.5%. Sequenced: PBMCs. The receptor source for this set is a woman in her thirties or forties in good health and CMV-seronegative. The CDR3 runs from the conserved cysteine through the conserved F or W. A D gene is named only where the DNA matches it firmly. Clone size is shown for a subset of rows, as once, few, many or a class of expanded clone.

CDR3 length,J gene,clone size,D gene,V gene,CDR3 protein,CDR3 DNA
15,TRBJ1-2,-,TRBD1,TRBV6-5,CASSRGRGPGYGYTF,TGTGCCAGCAGCCGGGGCAGGGGGCCGGGATATGGCTACACCTTC
11,TRBJ1-6,-,-,TRBV14,CASSHGSPLHF,TGTGCCAGCAGCCACGGTTCACCCCTCCACTTT
14,TRBJ2-7,-,-,TRBV5-6,CASSLTGRPYEQYF,TGTGCCAGCAGCTTGACTGGCAGGCCCTACGAGCAGTACTTC
14,TRBJ2-7,-,TRBD1,TRBV5-1,CASSLTGQAYEQYF,TGCGCCAGCAGCCTGACGGGACAGGCCTACGAGCAGTACTTC
15,TRBJ1-2,-,TRBD1,TRBV7-8,CASSLVGQGAGGYTF,TGTGCCAGCAGCTTAGTCGGGCAGGGGGCGGGAGGCTACACCTTC
16,TRBJ2-3,-,TRBD1,TRBV5-1,CASSHGTGLPTDTQYF,TGCGCCAGCAGCCACGGGACAGGGCTACCCACAGATACGCAGTATTTT
14,TRBJ1-2,-,-,TRBV5-8,CASSLEAGWYGYTF,TGTGCCAGCAGCTTGGAGGCAGGATGGTATGGCTACACCTTC
13,TRBJ1-5,-,-,TRBV2,CASSDSRRPPQHF,TGTGCCAGCAGTGATTCTAGGCGACCGCCCCAGCATTTT
18,TRBJ1-2,-,-,TRBV5-6,CASSLESQQVFINYGYTF,TGTGCCAGCAGCTTGGAAAGTCAGCAGGTCTTCATTAACTATGGCTACACCTTC
14,TRBJ2-1,once,-,TRBV11-2,CASSLAPPGNEQFF,TGTGCCAGCAGCTTAGCTCCCCCAGGGAATGAGCAGTTCTTC
18,TRBJ2-3,few,TRBD2,TRBV9,CASSVRPNSGGAQDTQYF,TGTGCCAGCAGCGTACGTCCTAATAGCGGGGGGGCACAAGATACGCAGTATTTT
20,TRBJ2-1,-,-,TRBV4-3,CASSQGPGQIRMGGGNEQFF,TGCGCCAGCAGCCAAGGCCCGGGACAGATAAGAATGGGGGGCGGGAATGAGCAGTTCTTC
13,TRBJ1-6,-,-,TRBV10-3,CAIGGAPDSPLHF,TGTGCCATCGGGGGGGCTCCGGATTCACCCCTCCACTTT
14,TRBJ2-7,-,TRBD1,TRBV5-4,CASSVRDRGYEQYF,TGTGCCAGCAGCGTCCGGGACAGGGGGTACGAGCAGTACTTC
18,TRBJ2-1,-,TRBD2,TRBV7-9,CASSLGALAGGLYNEQFF,TGTGCCAGCAGCTTAGGGGCCCTAGCGGGGGGCCTTTACAATGAGCAGTTCTTC
13,TRBJ1-1,few,-,TRBV11-3,CASSKGVRTEAFF,TGTGCCAGCTCCAAAGGGGTAAGAACTGAAGCTTTCTTT
12,TRBJ2-5,-,-,TRBV10-3,CAILDSQETQYF,TGTGCCATCCTGGACAGCCAAGAGACCCAGTACTTC
14,TRBJ1-5,-,TRBD1,TRBV6-5,CASSYYRGDQPQHF,TGTGCCAGCAGTTACTACAGGGGGGATCAGCCCCAGCATTTT
12,TRBJ1-5,-,-,TRBV10-2,CASSEGQYVQHF,TGCGCCAGCAGTGAGGGACAGTACGTTCAGCATTTT
14,TRBJ1-2,-,TRBD1,TRBV2,CASSEYPGGRGYTF,TGTGCCAGCAGTGAATATCCAGGGGGCAGGGGCTACACCTTC
16,TRBJ1-1,-,-,TRBV19,CASSFDWDNMNTEAFF,TGTGCCAGTAGTTTCGACTGGGACAACATGAACACTGAAGCTTTCTTT
15,TRBJ1-1,-,-,TRBV5-4,CASSLAGRAGTEAFF,TGTGCCAGCAGCTTGGCTGGGAGGGCGGGCACTGAAGCTTTCTTT
13,TRBJ2-7,once,-,TRBV5-1,CASSFYSSYEQYF,TGCGCCAGCAGCTTCTACAGTTCCTACGAGCAGTACTTC
18,TRBJ1-4,once,-,TRBV7-6,CASSLAAGILSGNEKLFF,TGTGCCAGCAGCTTAGCAGCAGGGATACTTTCGGGTAATGAAAAACTGTTTTTT
15,TRBJ2-1,few,TRBD2,TRBV11-2,CASSLRAGGLNEQFF,TGTGCCAGCAGCTTACGAGCGGGGGGGCTGAATGAGCAGTTCTTC
17,TRBJ2-7,-,TRBD2,TRBV10-3,CAISPGTSGSKSYEQYF,TGTGCCATCAGCCCCGGGACTAGCGGGAGCAAGTCCTACGAGCAGTACTTC
16,TRBJ2-7,-,-,TRBV25-1,CASSVPSGEGFYEQYF,TGTGCCAGCAGTGTTCCCTCAGGGGAAGGGTTCTACGAGCAGTACTTC
14,TRBJ2-1,-,TRBD2,TRBV9,CASPLGLVYNEQFF,TGTGCCAGCCCCTTAGGACTAGTCTACAATGAGCAGTTCTTC
14,TRBJ1-1,few,TRBD1,TRBV7-9,CASSLDRGNTEAFF,TGTGCCAGCAGCTTAGACAGGGGTAACACTGAAGCTTTCTTT
15,TRBJ1-2,-,-,TRBV5-1,CASSSGGQHFYGYTF,TGCGCCAGCAGCTCCGGAGGACAGCACTTCTATGGCTACACCTTC
13,TRBJ2-7,-,-,TRBV7-9,CASSRTSSYEQYF,TGTGCCAGCAGCCGTACGAGCTCCTACGAGCAGTACTTC
15,TRBJ2-7,-,TRBD1,TRBV18,CASSPGQAHSYEQYF,TGTGCCAGCTCACCGGGACAGGCACACTCCTACGAGCAGTACTTC
17,TRBJ1-1,few,TRBD1,TRBV10-1,CASSGGGRQGSGTEAFF,TGCGCCAGCAGTGGAGGGGGTCGACAGGGATCCGGCACTGAAGCTTTCTTT
12,TRBJ2-7,-,TRBD2,TRBV7-9,CASTGGRYEQYF,TGTGCCAGCACGGGGGGGCGATACGAGCAGTACTTC
15,TRBJ1-2,-,TRBD1,TRBV6-1,CASSETGTGDHGYTF,TGTGCCAGCAGTGAAACCGGGACAGGGGATCATGGCTACACCTTC
16,TRBJ2-5,-,TRBD2,TRBV5-4,CASSLRSTGGPQTQYF,TGTGCCAGCAGCTTGCGGTCGACGGGGGGGCCCCAGACCCAGTACTTC
16,TRBJ1-1,-,-,TRBV27,CASSLSRSRGNTEAFF,TGTGCCAGCAGTTTATCGAGAAGCAGGGGGAACACTGAAGCTTTCTTT
14,TRBJ1-2,-,-,TRBV19,CASSPRDMIYGYTF,TGTGCCAGTAGTCCCCGGGACATGATCTATGGCTACACCTTC
15,TRBJ1-1,-,-,TRBV6-6,CASSPRGQTSKEAFF,TGTGCCAGCAGTCCCCGCGGGCAGACTAGTAAGGAAGCTTTCTTT